This T cell receptor (beta chain) was identified in a study of T cells after somatic rescue of genetic block. V lost 7 bases to trimming and J lost 5 bases, with 15 bases between them. The CDR3 length is 15 residues. CDR1 MDHEN and CDR2 SYDVKM come from the germline V gene. Only in-frame clones appear in the TCRdb table, and some are missing; sequencing was by immunoSEQ multiplex PCR. The repertoire holds tens of thousands of clones, with under 95% as singletons. Material for sequencing was peripheral blood mononuclear cells (PBMCs). This clonotype originated in a man younger than 40. This chain uses TRBV28 with TRBJ1-6, with D unclear. CDR3: CASIIRTVDNSPLHF. The CDR3 nucleotides are TGTGCCAGCATAATACGGACGGTTGATAATTCACCCCTCCACTTT. Variable domain in full (rest from reference TRBV28 and TRBJ1-6): DVKVTQSSRYLVKRTGEKVFLECVQDMDHENMFWYRQDPGLGLRLIYFSYDVKMKEKGDIPEGYSVSREKKERFSLILESASTNQTSMYLCASIIRTVDNSPLHFGNGTRLTVT.